The T cell receptor (beta chain) under discussion was sequenced for a study of blood T cell repertoires in COVID-19. About the study: PBMCs, B-cell-depleted T cells, or T cells provided the cDNA or gDNA that made up the material.

Data came from immunoSEQ multiplex PCR; TCRdb stores just in-frame clones and leaves some out. The sample yields tens of thousands of clones, approximately 80% seen once. One Seattle source followed patients from active infection through their disease course. Sequenced input: peripheral blood. The source is a man aged 25 to 40 with COVID-19, enrolled during active disease.

The CDR3 DNA sequence: TGTGCCATCAGTGAACCGGGACAGGGCGCGAGGTATGGCTACACCTTC. This translates into CAISEPGQGARYGYTF. This chain joins TRBV10-3 and TRBJ1-2, with 9 bases lining up with TRBD1. The germline gives CDR1 ENHRY, CDR2 SYGVKD. This CDR3 has 16 residues. V lost 3 bases, J lost 5 bases, and 10 bases stayed unmatched.